The 28 T cell receptor beta chains given below trace back to one sample, sequenced in a study of human thymus T cells. The repertoire was sequenced with immunoSEQ multiplex PCR; TCRdb's copy has only in-frame clones and lacks some. Found here are tens of thousands of clones, over 85% of them singletons; the top ten hold around 0.03%. Thymus tissue for the work was resected from patients undergoing corrective heart surgery. The source material was thymus tissue. Receptors were obtained from a girl less than two years old with a congenital heart defect but otherwise immunologically healthy.

This clone was recorded once. The chain has TRBV5-6 and TRBJ1-2, with TRBD1 as a possible D gene (5 bases). V was clipped by 0 bases and J by 8 bases, with 14 bases between them. Germline V gives CDR1 SGHDT, CDR2 YYEEEE. CDR3 length: 14 residues. CDR3 sequence: CASSLVDEGKGYTF. CDR3 nucleotide sequence: TGTGCCAGCAGCTTGGTTGATGAGGGGAAGGGCTACACCTTC. The full variable domain, rest sourced from reference TRBV5-6 and TRBJ1-2, is DAGVTQSPTHLIKTRGQQVTLRCSPKSGHDTVSWYQQALGQGPQFIFQYYEEEERQRGNFPDRFSGHQFPNYSSELNVNALLLGDSALYLCASSLVDEGKGYTFGSGTRLTVV.

The V gene is TRBV7-2, the J gene TRBJ1-1; TRBD1 matches at 8 bases. J was trimmed by 10 bases and V by 3 bases; bases with no gene match: 7. The CDR3 is 13 amino acids. The germline gives CDR1 SGHTA, CDR2 FQGNSA. CDR3 coding DNA: TGTGCCAGCAGCTTTACAGGGGGTAGTAGAGCTTTCTTT. Protein sequence: CASSFTGGSRAFF.

This rearrangement joins TRBV11-2 to TRBJ2-7; unclear D gene. CDR1 SGHAT and CDR2 FQNNGV come from the germline V gene. Trimming took 5 bases from V and 2 from J, leaving 10 bases between them. CDR3 length equals 13 residues. In nucleotides, the CDR3 is TGTGCCAGCAGCCTAGGGCTAACCTACGAGCAGTACTTC. It specifies CASSLGLTYEQYF.

The chain recombines TRBV12-5 with TRBJ1-2; D is ambiguous. V was pared by 6 bases and J by 4 bases, with 12 bases between. Germline lookup yields CDR1 LGHNT and CDR2 FRNRAP. CDR3 length: 13 residues. CDR3 coding DNA: TGTGCTAGTGGCAGCACCGGGGTCTATGGCTACACCTTC. This translates into CASGSTGVYGYTF.

The chain uses TRBV7-2 and TRBJ1-2, with D possibly matching TRBD1 (5 bases). CDR1 and CDR2 (germline): SGHTA, FQGNSA. The CDR3 contains 13 residues. V was cut by 5 bases and J by 7 bases, with 14 bases left in between. The CDR3 loop reads CASSPSPGCGYTF. The DNA for the CDR3 is TGTGCCAGCAGCCCCAGCCCAGGGTGTGGCTACACCTTC.

V usage is TRBV12-5 and J usage is TRBJ2-5; 7 bases line up with TRBD2. Germline V gene lookup returns CDR1 LGHNT and CDR2 FRNRAP. The CDR3 is 20 amino acids. V gave up 1 base and J gave up 0 bases; unmatched junction bases: 17. The CDR3 DNA reads TGTGCTAGTGGTTTGGATGGGGGGGGACTCTCTTTGCGGGACCAAGAGACCCAGTACTTC. It specifies CASGLDGGGLSLRDQETQYF. The whole variable domain, remainder taken from reference TRBV12-5 and TRBJ2-5, is DARVTQTPRHKVTEMGQEVTMRCQPILGHNTVFWYRQTMMQGLELLAYFRNRAPLDDSGMPKDRFSAEMPDATLATLKIQPSEPRDSAVYFCASGLDGGGLSLRDQETQYFGPGTRLLVL.

The rearrangement joins TRBV2 to TRBJ1-2; D is unclear. CDR1 and CDR2 (germline): SNHLY, FYNNEI. The germline V and J ends were trimmed by 5 bases and 6 bases, with 16 bases remaining between them. The CDR3 totals 14 residues. This CDR3 reads CASSTQRFKDGYTF. The CDR3 DNA follows: TGTGCCAGCAGTACGCAGCGGTTTAAGGATGGCTACACCTTC.

J is TRBJ2-7 and V is TRBV4-3; 9 bases align to TRBD1. The CDR3 is 15 residues long. Germline CDR1 and CDR2: LGHNA and YSLEER. V shed 2 bases and J 5 bases; nucleotides not matched to a gene: 7. In DNA form, the CDR3 reads TGCGCCAGCAGCCAAAGCGGGACAGGGATGCACGAGCAGTACTTC. This sequence encodes CASSQSGTGMHEQYF.

The chain is built from TRBV5-1 and TRBJ2-1, with TRBD1 matching 7 bases. With 0 bases clipped from V and 8 bases from J, the junction kept 5 bases outside the gene matches. The CDR3 is 14 residues long. Germline V CDR1 and CDR2: SGHRS, YFSETQ. The CDR3 region is CASSLARGGDEQFF. DNA of the CDR3: TGCGCCAGCAGCTTGGCCCGAGGGGGCGATGAGCAGTTCTTC.

The chain combines TRBV27 with TRBJ2-3, with TRBD1 matching 7 bases. V dropped 4 bases and J dropped 5; count of bases not matched to a gene: 0. In germline, CDR1 is MNHEY, CDR2 SMNVEV (reference sequence). The CDR3 spans 12 residues. In nucleotides, the CDR3 is TGTGCCAGCAGTTCAGGGGGAGATACGCAGTATTTT. Encoded protein: CASSSGGDTQYF.

The chain uses TRBV19 and TRBJ1-4; TRBD1 aligns across 9 bases. Germline CDR1 is LNHDA and CDR2 is SQIVND (reference sequence). This CDR3 has 17 amino acids. The ends lost 5 bases at V and 8 bases at J; junction bases unmatched: 15. CDR3 bases: TGTGCCAGTAGTCCTTTTCCCTCGACAGGGGGAGACGAAAAACTGTTTTTT. Its protein is CASSPFPSTGGDEKLFF.

This clone was seen once. This chain links TRBV5-1 with TRBJ2-1; unclear D gene. Trimming shortened V by 1 base and J by 8 bases, and 4 bases separated the two germline ends. The CDR3 is 11 residues long. Per germline, CDR1 SGHRS and CDR2 YFSETQ. The CDR3 loop is CASSLSHEQFF. As DNA, the CDR3 is TGCGCCAGCAGCTTGAGTCATGAGCAGTTCTTC.

This clone occurred once. This chain connects TRBV5-6 to TRBJ1-1; D gene unclear. The CDR3 has 16 amino acids. V was trimmed by 4 bases and J by 0 bases, leaving 16 bases between them. Looked up from germline, CDR1 is SGHDT and CDR2 is YYEEEE. DNA of the CDR3: TGTGCCAGCAGCCACCCCTTGGGCCCCATGAACACTGAAGCTTTCTTT. Translation: CASSHPLGPMNTEAFF.

The chain combines TRBV2 with TRBJ1-2, with 8 bases that match TRBD1. Germline CDR1 SNHLY, CDR2 FYNNEI. The CDR3 runs 14 residues. CDR3 nucleotide sequence: TGTGTCCGCATAAGTCCCCAGGACAGGGAAGGCTACACCTTC. This codes for CVRISPQDREGYTF.

V is TRBV10-3 and J is TRBJ2-5; TRBD1 matches 7 bases. Germline V gives CDR1 ENHRY, CDR2 SYGVKD. Losses at the gene ends were 8 bases for V and 5 bases for J; bases not matched to a gene: 20. CDR3 size: 17 residues. In DNA, the CDR3 is TGTGCCATCTCCCGGGACAGCGGCGAGGGAGAGTACGAGACCCAGTACTTC. Amino acid sequence: CAISRDSGEGEYETQYF.

The chain combines TRBV18 with TRBJ2-2, with D maybe TRBD1 (5 bases). CDR3 length: 15 amino acids. Germline CDR1 reads KGHSH; CDR2 reads LQKENI. Trimming removed 6 bases from V and 5 bases from J, with 16 bases in between. The CDR3 reads CASSPRTKDTGELFF. The CDR3 DNA reads TGTGCCAGCTCGCCTAGGACAAAGGATACCGGGGAGCTGTTTTTT.

This rearrangement joins TRBV14 to TRBJ2-1; either TRBD1 or TRBD2 may fit D (5 bases each). The CDR3 covers 17 residues. Germline V CDR1 and CDR2: SGHDN, FVKESK. The V end lost 5 bases, the J end lost 9 bases, and 26 bases lay between the germline ends. CDR3 sequence (DNA): TGTGCCAGCAGCGCCAGAGAGGGGTTTTACCCGGCGGGTGAGCAGTTCTTC. This gives the protein CASSAREGFYPAGEQFF.

The chain combines TRBV6-1 with TRBJ2-5; D is uncertain. Trimming removed 1 base at V and 4 bases at J, with 7 bases between. Germline V gene lookup returns CDR1 MNHNS and CDR2 SASEGT. This CDR3 has 13 residues. This chain's CDR3 is CASSEEGTETQYF. The CDR3 DNA reads as TGTGCCAGCAGTGAAGAGGGCACAGAGACCCAGTACTTC.

The chain combines TRBV4-3 with TRBJ2-7; D unclear. The V gene lost 0 bases and the J gene lost 0 bases, with 3 bases spanning the gap. The CDR3 extends over 13 amino acids. The V gene's germline CDR1 is LGHNA and CDR2 YSLEER. The CDR3 sequence: CASSQEASYEQYF. CDR3 bases: TGCGCCAGCAGCCAAGAGGCCTCCTACGAGCAGTACTTC.

V is TRBV7-9 and J is TRBJ2-6; a weak D match, TRBD2 (6 bases). The length of the CDR3 is 14 residues. The germline gives CDR1 SEHNR, CDR2 FQNEAQ (reference sequence). V was clipped by 8 bases and J by 4 bases, with 12 bases between them. The CDR3 spells CASGLTLGANVLTF. The CDR3 nucleotides are TGTGCCAGCGGACTAACGCTCGGGGCCAACGTCCTGACTTTC.

This sequence joins TRBV13 and TRBJ2-2; 10 bases line up with TRBD2. Looked up from germline, CDR1 is PRHDT and CDR2 is FYEKMQ (reference sequence). The CDR3 contains 19 residues. The J segment lost 0 bases and the V segment lost 2 bases, leaving 9 bases of the junction unmatched. CDR3 nucleotides: TGTGCCAGCAGCTTAACGGGACTAGCGATCGAAGCGAACACCGGGGAGCTGTTTTTT. Protein sequence: CASSLTGLAIEANTGELFF.

The chain carries TRBV18 and TRBJ2-7; possible D gene TRBD2, 6 bases. V lost 3 bases and J lost 7, with 19 bases in between. This CDR3 contains 15 residues. Germline V gene lookup returns CDR1 KGHSH and CDR2 LQKENI. CDR3 coding DNA: TGTGCCAGCTCACCGAACCGGGGAGGAACGAGGGAGCAGTACTTC. Its protein product is CASSPNRGGTREQYF.

The rearrangement uses TRBV18 and TRBJ2-1; 9 bases line up with TRBD2. This CDR3 has 15 amino acids. The germline CDR1 and CDR2 sequences are KGHSH and LQKENI. V was clipped by 6 bases and J by 4 bases; unmatched bases: 7. The CDR3 DNA reads as TGTGCCAGCTCCTACCTCGGACTAGCGTACAATGAGCAGTTCTTC. Its protein is CASSYLGLAYNEQFF.

This rearrangement joins TRBV4-2 to TRBJ2-7; 7 bases line up with TRBD2. The CDR3 length is 16 residues. V was clipped by 3 bases and J by 3 bases; unmatched bases: 11. CDR1 LGHNA and CDR2 YNFKEQ come from the germline V gene. The CDR3 reads CASSHLPGRVRYEQYF. CDR3 DNA: TGTGCCAGCAGCCACCTCCCGGGGAGGGTGCGCTACGAGCAGTACTTC.

The chain carries TRBV7-6 and TRBJ2-1; D may match TRBD1 or TRBD2 (5 bases each). Trimming removed 4 bases from V and 5 bases from J, with 21 bases in between. Looked up from germline, CDR1 is SGHVS and CDR2 is FNYEAQ. The CDR3 spans 17 residues. The DNA of the CDR3 is TGTGCCAGCAGCTCTGTCCAGGGAGATGGAGGAAACAATGAGCAGTTCTTC. It is translated as CASSSVQGDGGNNEQFF.

The chain recombines TRBV5-1 with TRBJ2-7, with 9 nucleotides matching TRBD2. V gave up 1 base and J gave up 7 bases; unmatched junction bases: 18. This CDR3 comprises 18 residues. The germline CDR1 and CDR2 sequences are SGHRS and YFSETQ. Written as DNA, the CDR3 is TGCGCCAGCAGCTTGATGCCGTCTCAGAGTAGCGGGAGAAGGGAGCAGTACTTC. Translating it yields CASSLMPSQSSGRREQYF.

The chain links TRBV10-3 to TRBJ1-6; possible D gene TRBD1, 6 bases. V shed 6 bases and J shed 7 bases, with 13 bases lying between them. Germline lookup yields CDR1 ENHRY and CDR2 SYGVKD. This CDR3 is built from 14 residues. CDR3 in amino acids: CAIRTGTENSPLHF. The CDR3 DNA reads TGTGCCATCAGGACAGGAACGGAAAATTCACCCCTCCACTTT.

This rearrangement joins TRBV27 to TRBJ2-3; 10 nucleotides line up with TRBD1. After removal of 6 bases from V and 4 bases from J, the junction contained 7 bases not matched to a gene. Germline CDR1 reads MNHEY; CDR2 reads SMNVEV (reference sequence). The CDR3 extends over 15 amino acids. The CDR3 region has the DNA TGTGCCAGCAGCCCCCGGGACAGGGGTTCAGATACGCAGTATTTT. Amino acids: CASSPRDRGSDTQYF.